This T cell receptor beta chain is from a study of T cell changes during pregnancy in multiple sclerosis. Profiled with immunoSEQ multiplex PCR; TCRdb holds only in-frame clones, not every one. The data contain about 55,000 clones, 94% of them singletons. The CDR3 contains 15 residues. V lost 1 base to trimming and J lost 12 bases; unmatched junction nucleotides: 13. Germline V gene lookup returns CDR1 SGHNT and CDR2 YYREEE (reference sequence). The sample here was CD8+ T cells from peripheral blood mononuclear cells, taken in the third trimester of pregnancy. This receptor was identified in a female donor with multiple sclerosis, enrolled in a pregnancy study. The rearrangement links TRBV5-4 to TRBJ2-1, with 7 bases that match TRBD1. CDR3 nucleotides: TGTGCCAGCAGCTTGTGGGACCCGGGACAGATTGGGCAGTTCTTC. Protein product: CASSLWDPGQIGQFF.